This T cell receptor (beta chain) was sequenced for a study of T cell responses to AZD1222 COVID-19 vaccine. General study findings and limits: Spike-specific TCR breadth rose after two AZD1222 doses, and depth rose as well. Females made up more of the donors, who were largely white British, and clonal diversity may have come out too low.

Method: immunoSEQ multiplex PCR; TCRdb's copy keeps in-frame clones and lacks some. The sample shows some 130,000 clones, around nine tenths of them seen only once. Worth noting for this clone: Its specificity is unknown.

CDR3 size: 16 residues. In germline, CDR1 is MNHEY, CDR2 SVGEGT. V gave up 0 bases and J gave up 7 bases, with 18 bases separating them. The sequence was obtained from an adult in good health. J is TRBJ1-1 and V is TRBV6-2 or TRBV6-3; D gene unclear. The sequences come from peripheral blood, collected on day 0 of AZD1222 vaccination. CDR3 in DNA: TGTGCCAGCAGTTACTCTTCCGACACCTCCGGCAGTGAAGCTTTCTTT. Translation: CASSYSSDTSGSEAFF.